This T cell receptor beta chain is from a study of blood T cells in healthy people across ages. As for this clonotype: Its specificity is not known.

Trimming pared 3 bases from V and 10 bases from J, leaving 22 bases between. CDR3 length: 14 amino acids. Germline assignment: CDR1 DFQATT and CDR2 SNEGSKA (reference sequence). Per sample, no less than 5 micrograms of total RNA were extracted. Study observations and caveats: Greater diversity and more naive CD4+ cells were seen in long-lived donors than in aged donors. Per-million-T-cell TCR beta diversity fell roughly linearly with age.

It was with a sample-barcoded 5' primer and a J-beta primer mix that a second PCR of about 7 to 12 cycles was run. MiXCR, run by TCRdb on the 5' RACE reads, gives a single entry per CDR3 protein. The table has approximately 1,000,000 distinct CDR3 sequences, less than 50% seen once; the top ten hold approximately 20%. The origin of this receptor is a woman aged 60-75 years in good health. The chain joins TRBV20-1 to TRBJ2-7; D gene uncertain. The source material was blood. As DNA, the CDR3 is TGCAGTGCTAGTAAGTTTCGGGCTCCAAGTGGACAGTACTTC. Amino acid sequence: CSASKFRAPSGQYF.